One T cell receptor (beta chain) is described in this entry. The target antigen is unknown. Patients were excluded because of uncontrolled infection, other autoimmune disease, pregnancy or lactation. V shed 7 bases and J 2 bases; nucleotides not matched to a gene: 4. In germline, CDR1 is ENHRY, CDR2 SYGVKD. The CDR3 covers 14 residues. This sample stems from a study of T cells in Graves' hyperthyroidism and ophthalmopathy. The TCR beta CDR3 regions underwent amplification using RNA transcripts as the source. The HTBI primer set served for first-round RT-PCR of the TCR CDR3. TCRdb called the multiplex PCR reads again in MiXCR, with one record for every CDR3 protein. Of fewer than 400,000 distinct CDR3 sequences listed, 15% to 18% were seen once; the top ten hold 25% to 30%. Whole-study results and caveats: Ophthalmopathy, which appeared later, was predicted by the model a median approximately 6 months before onset.

The sample comprised blood. The gene calls are TRBV10-3 and TRBJ1-2; TRBD1 agrees at 10 bases. The sequence was obtained from a woman aged 18-30 years with Graves' hyperthyroidism that later progressed to Graves' ophthalmopathy. The CDR3 loop reads CAINPGQGNYGYTF. The DNA of the CDR3 is TGTGCCATCAATCCGGGACAGGGGAACTATGGCTACACCTTC.